The 26 T cell receptor beta chains given below trace back to one sample, sequenced in a study of control samples from healthy donors and cancer patients. Some clones are missing from TCRdb's copy, which holds only in-frame ones; the method was immunoSEQ multiplex PCR. This sample has around 29,000 clones, with around 80% found just once. What was sequenced was PBMCs. The receptors stem from a man aged 60 to 75 with head and neck cancer.

V gene TRBV7-2 combines with J gene TRBJ2-7; TRBD1 matches at 9 bases. This CDR3 spans 14 amino acids. CDR1 and CDR2 from the germline V gene are SGHTA and FQGNSA. J lost 5 bases, V lost 5 bases, and 7 bases had no gene match. This CDR3 reads CASSRTGQGNEQYF. The CDR3 DNA follows: TGTGCCAGCAGCCGCACGGGACAGGGTAACGAGCAGTACTTC.

This clone was seen a few times. The V call is TRBV2, the J call TRBJ1-5; the D gene is possibly TRBD1 (5 bases). This CDR3 is built from 15 residues. Germline CDR1 and CDR2: SNHLY and FYNNEI. Trimming removed 1 base at V and 4 bases at J, with 11 bases between. The CDR3 is CASSEESGGNQPQHF. The DNA for the CDR3 is TGTGCCAGCAGTGAAGAGAGTGGGGGAAATCAGCCCCAGCATTTT.

The gene calls are TRBV9 and TRBJ1-3; TRBD1 aligns across 7 bases. From germline, CDR1 is SGDLS and CDR2 YYNGEE. CDR3 size: 16 residues. Trimming removed 0 bases from V and 2 bases from J; junction bases left unmatched: 5. The CDR3 DNA is TGTGCCAGCAGCGTAGACTCAGGGGGGACTGGAAACACCATATATTTT. Its protein product is CASSVDSGGTGNTIYF. Supplemented by reference TRBV9 and TRBJ1-3, the full variable domain reads DSGVTQTPKHLITATGQRVTLRCSPRSGDLSVYWYQQSLDQGLQFLIQYYNGEERAKGNILERFSAQQFPDLHSELNLSSLELGDSALYFCASSVDSGGTGNTIYFGEGSWLTVV.

V and J are TRBV19 and TRBJ1-1; the match to TRBD1 covers 11 bases. With V trimmed by 8 bases and J by 1 base, 3 bases remained unmatched. CDR3 length: 14 amino acids. Per the germline V gene, CDR1 is LNHDA and CDR2 is SQIVND (reference sequence). Here the CDR3 DNA reads TGTGCCAGTGCGGACAGGGGGCGGAACACTGAAGCTTTCTTT. Its translation is CASADRGRNTEAFF.

This chain joins TRBV29-1 and TRBJ2-7; D could derive from TRBD1 or TRBD2 (6 bases each). V lost 7 bases and J lost 1, with 17 bases in between. Germline CDR1 SQVTM, CDR2 ANQGSEA. The CDR3 covers 14 residues. In nucleotides, the CDR3 is TGCAGCGCTTTAGGGGGGTCCCCTTCCTACGAGCAGTACTTC. It yields the protein CSALGGSPSYEQYF.

This chain uses TRBV4-1 with TRBJ1-4; D ambiguous. The length of the CDR3 is 16 residues. Germline loops: CDR1 MGHRA, CDR2 YSYEKL. V was clipped by 0 bases and J by 8 bases, with 16 bases between them. This CDR3 reads CASSQDSAIPGEKLFF. As DNA, the CDR3 is TGCGCCAGCAGCCAAGATAGTGCGATCCCCGGAGAAAAACTGTTTTTT.

The genes are TRBV28 and TRBJ2-1; the match to TRBD2 covers 9 bases. There are 16 residues in the CDR3. Germline V CDR1 and CDR2: MDHEN, SYDVKM. V shed 5 bases and J 4 bases; nucleotides not matched to a gene: 9. The CDR3 sequence: CASSPGGGERYNEQFF. CDR3 nucleotides: TGTGCCAGCAGTCCGGGCGGGGGGGAGAGATACAATGAGCAGTTCTTC.

The CDR3 spells CASSNTGGATEAFF. Written as DNA, the CDR3 is TGTGCCAGCAGCAACACAGGGGGGGCTACTGAAGCTTTCTTT. The chain couples TRBV11-2 to TRBJ1-1; TRBD1 agrees at 8 bases. The V segment lost 5 bases and the J segment 5 bases; nucleotides outside the gene matches: 7. This CDR3 spans 14 amino acids. CDR1 SGHAT and CDR2 FQNNGV come from the germline V gene. Based on the CDR3 plus reference TRBV11-2 and TRBJ1-1, the full variable domain is EAGVAQSPRYKIIEKRQSVAFWCNPISGHATLYWYQQILGQGPKLLIQFQNNGVVDDSQLPKDRFSAERLKGVDSTLKIQPAKLEDSAVYLCASSNTGGATEAFFGQGTRLTVV.

This clone showed up just once. V is TRBV9 and J is TRBJ1-2, with D possibly matching TRBD1 (6 bases). The germline V and J ends were trimmed by 7 bases and 8 bases, with 15 bases remaining between them. This CDR3 is 12 amino acids long. CDR1 SGDLS and CDR2 YYNGEE come from the germline V gene. The CDR3 DNA follows: TGTGCCAGCGCTGGGGGGCGGGGAGGCTACACCTTC. It is translated as CASAGGRGGYTF.

This clone was seen a handful of times. V is TRBV18 and J is TRBJ2-1, with D perhaps TRBD2 (6 bases). This CDR3 contains 16 residues. Between the trimmed V and J ends, which lost 0 bases and 3 bases, there was a span of 12 bases. Germline loops: CDR1 KGHSH, CDR2 LQKENI. The DNA of the CDR3 is TGTGCCAGCTCACCACCGACCGGGAGTGGCTACAATGAGCAGTTCTTC. It codes for CASSPPTGSGYNEQFF.

The chain joins TRBV30 to TRBJ2-7; a weak D match, TRBD1 (6 bases). The CDR3 length is 15 residues. V was clipped by 0 bases and J by 2 bases, with 14 bases between them. The germline V gene has CDR1 GTSNPN and CDR2 SVGIG (reference sequence). The CDR3 protein is CAWSVRGQPPYEQYF. In DNA, the CDR3 is TGTGCCTGGAGTGTAAGGGGACAACCTCCCTACGAGCAGTACTTC.

This clone was observed once. The chain is built from TRBV5-1 and TRBJ2-6, with D perhaps matching TRBD1 or TRBD2 (5 bases each). V shed 3 bases and J shed 0 bases, with 13 bases lying between them. The CDR3 is 17 residues long. Germline assignment: CDR1 SGHRS and CDR2 YFSETQ. As DNA, the CDR3 is TGCGCCAGCAGCTATCGTCCAGGGAGCTCTGGGGCCAACGTCCTGACTTTC. Amino acids: CASSYRPGSSGANVLTF. The whole variable domain, remainder taken from reference TRBV5-1 and TRBJ2-6, is KAGVTQTPRYLIKTRGQQVTLSCSPISGHRSVSWYQQTPGQGLQFLFEYFSETQRNKGNFPGRFSGRQFSNSRSEMNVSTLELGDSALYLCASSYRPGSSGANVLTFGAGSRLTVL.

As regards this clone: Other DNA sequences in the same sample also yield this CDR3. The chain combines TRBV5-1 with TRBJ2-2, with 11 bases that match TRBD1. The CDR3 sequence is 15 residues long. The V gene's germline CDR1 is SGHRS and CDR2 YFSETQ. V gave up 3 bases and J gave up 6 bases; unmatched junction bases: 4. The CDR3 protein is CASSWGTGGAGELFF. CDR3 DNA: TGCGCCAGCAGCTGGGGGACAGGGGGGGCCGGGGAGCTGTTTTTT.

The chain uses TRBV30 and TRBJ1-1, with D unresolved. The V gene's germline CDR1 is GTSNPN and CDR2 SVGIG (reference sequence). The germline V and J ends were trimmed by 2 bases and 3 bases, with 10 bases remaining between them. The CDR3 extends over 13 amino acids. The CDR3 reads CAWSRQRHTEAFF. DNA for the CDR3: TGTGCCTGGAGTCGTCAGCGTCACACTGAAGCTTTCTTT.

The chain couples TRBV27 to TRBJ2-1, with D perhaps matching TRBD1 (6 bases). The CDR3 contains 14 residues. V was clipped by 8 bases and J by 9 bases, with 20 bases between them. Germline lookup yields CDR1 MNHEY and CDR2 SMNVEV (reference sequence). The CDR3 DNA reads as TGTGCCAGCCGGCTCGGGGCACAAGGGGGTGAGCAGTTCTTC. Its protein product is CASRLGAQGGEQFF.

The chain couples TRBV5-6 to TRBJ2-7; 10 bases fit TRBD2. The ends lost 0 bases at V and 3 bases at J; junction bases unmatched: 9. Germline assignment: CDR1 SGHDT and CDR2 YYEEEE. There are 17 residues in the CDR3. Here the CDR3 reads CASSLVAGGSKGYEQYF. CDR3 DNA: TGTGCCAGCAGCTTGGTAGCGGGAGGATCTAAAGGCTACGAGCAGTACTTC.

The V and J genes are TRBV27 and TRBJ1-6; no clear D gene. V was clipped by 0 bases and J by 2 bases, with 8 bases between them. CDR1 and CDR2 from the germline V gene are MNHEY and SMNVEV (reference sequence). CDR3 length: 16 amino acids. The CDR3 coding sequence is TGTGCCAGCAGTTTATCGGGGATCGCCTATAATTCACCCCTCCACTTT. This codes for CASSLSGIAYNSPLHF.

The chain couples TRBV30 to TRBJ1-1; a weak D match, TRBD1 (6 bases). This CDR3 contains 12 residues. Germline V gives CDR1 GTSNPN, CDR2 SVGIG (reference sequence). Trimming shortened V by 1 base and J by 9 bases, and 12 bases separated the two germline ends. The DNA for the CDR3 is TGTGCCTGGAGTGATCAGGGGACCAAAGCTTTCTTT. Protein product: CAWSDQGTKAFF.

The chain joins TRBV27 to TRBJ1-3; D gene uncertain. Germline assignment: CDR1 MNHEY and CDR2 SMNVEV (reference sequence). The CDR3 sequence is 14 residues long. Trimming took off 4 bases at V and 0 bases at J, with 7 bases between the two ends. The CDR3 region has the DNA TGTGCCAGCAGTTCTGCGGTCTCTGGAAACACCATATATTTT. This codes for CASSSAVSGNTIYF.

The gene calls are TRBV10-3 and TRBJ2-5; D is uncertain. V was shortened by 5 bases and J by 2 bases, with 6 bases between the two germline ends. Germline CDR1 reads ENHRY; CDR2 reads SYGVKD. The CDR3 covers 12 residues. CDR3 nucleotides: TGTGCCATCAGTTATGAACAAGAGACCCAGTACTTC. Encoded protein: CAISYEQETQYF.

This rearrangement joins TRBV5-1 to TRBJ1-4; the D gene is possibly TRBD1 (6 bases). With 7 bases removed from V and 6 bases from J, the gap between germline ends came to 16 bases. This CDR3 has 14 residues. CDR1 is SGHRS and CDR2 is YFSETQ in the germline V gene. CDR3 nucleotide sequence: TGCGCCAGCTCGACGGAGTCAGGGGATGAAAAACTGTTTTTT. This encodes CASSTESGDEKLFF.

The rearrangement joins TRBV7-3 to TRBJ2-2; no reliable D call. The length of the CDR3 is 15 residues. Germline CDR1 is SGHTA and CDR2 is FQGTGA. V was pared by 1 base and J by 2 bases, with 8 bases between. The CDR3 reads CASSLRGYNTGELFF. The CDR3 DNA follows: TGTGCCAGCAGCTTAAGGGGTTACAACACCGGGGAGCTGTTTTTT.

DNA for the CDR3: TGTGCCAGCGGGGTTAGGACATACAATGAGCAGTTCTTC. Its translation is CASGVRTYNEQFF. The chain recombines TRBV3-1 (or the pseudogene TRBV3-2) with TRBJ2-1; the D gene is possibly TRBD1 (5 bases). This CDR3 has 13 residues. Per the germline V gene, CDR1 is LGHDT and CDR2 is YNNKEL (reference sequence). V lost 8 bases, J lost 4 bases, and 12 bases lay in between.

In its sample, this clone was seen once. V is TRBV4-1 and J is TRBJ2-2; D is uncertain. Germline V lookup: CDR1 MGHRA, CDR2 YSYEKL. V dropped 1 base and J dropped 5 bases, with 17 bases sitting between them. The CDR3 sequence is 17 residues long. The CDR3 sequence: CASSQAWSVGSTGELFF. The DNA for the CDR3 is TGCGCCAGCAGCCAAGCATGGTCCGTAGGTTCTACCGGGGAGCTGTTTTTT.

The chain links TRBV27 to TRBJ2-5; 10 nucleotides match TRBD2. This CDR3 is built from 16 residues. Germline V gives CDR1 MNHEY, CDR2 SMNVEV (reference sequence). V shed 2 bases and J 1 base; nucleotides not matched to a gene: 4. CDR3 sequence reads: CASSLRRLAGQETQYF. CDR3 bases: TGTGCCAGCAGTTTACGCCGACTAGCGGGCCAAGAGACCCAGTACTTC.

The chain has TRBV2 and TRBJ1-1; D gene ambiguous. The germline V and J ends were trimmed by 5 bases and 11 bases, with 18 bases remaining between them. The CDR3 has 13 amino acids. Germline V gene sequence: CDR1 SNHLY, CDR2 FYNNEI. This chain's CDR3 is CASSLDRIKGAFF. CDR3 DNA: TGTGCCAGCAGTCTAGACCGGATTAAGGGCGCTTTCTTT.